This TCR beta chain was found in a study of metastatic and nonmetastatic thyroid tumors. Study context: From malignant and benign thyroid patients, repertoires in blood and in tumor or nodule tissue were compared.

Every patient was untreated before thyroid surgery. In the original analysis: It was from CDR3 differences across clinicopathological groups that a distant-metastasis classifier for papillary thyroid cancer was built. TCRdb re-clonotyped the PCR reads via MiXCR. The V and J calls here are based on TCRdb, not the publication. Of approximately 16,000 clones listed, around 31% are singletons. This clone was detected only a few times. The trim removed 3 bases at V and 1 base at J, leaving 6 bases unmatched. Germline V lookup: CDR1 LNHDA, CDR2 SQIVND (reference sequence). This CDR3 has 15 residues. This TCR came from a male donor with papillary thyroid cancer or a benign thyroid nodule (not recorded which). Some clones in this sample may be carry-over from other donors' samples. Sequences were obtained from tumor tissue. This chain uses TRBV19 with TRBJ2-7, with 7 bases fitting TRBD2. The CDR3 is CASSIASGPSYEQYF. DNA of the CDR3: TGTGCCAGTAGTATTGCTAGCGGTCCTTCCTACGAGCAGTACTTC.